This passage covers 12 T cell receptor beta chains from one sample sequenced in a study of breast tumors, draining lymph nodes, adjacent tissues. From the multiplex PCR reads, TCRdb called clonotypes with MiXCR, one entry per CDR3 protein. The sample comprises just under 65,000 distinct CDR3 sequences, less than 75% of which are singletons, and 15% to 20% rests with the top ten. Sequencing was done on a sample of breast tumor tissue. These receptors were collected from a female donor with breast cancer. Some clones in this sample may be carry-over from other donors' samples.

This clonotype was observed many times. The J gene is TRBJ1-1, the V gene TRBV13; D not certain. Trimming took 0 bases from V and 1 from J, leaving 6 bases between them. Germline CDR1 reads PRHDT; CDR2 reads FYEKMQ (reference sequence). CDR3 length equals 14 residues. The CDR3 region is CASSLGEENTEAFF. CDR3 in DNA: TGTGCCAGCAGCTTAGGAGAGGAGAACACTGAAGCTTTCTTT.

This chain links TRBV2 with TRBJ2-3; no clear D gene. The V end was cut by 8 bases, the J end by 3 bases, with 12 bases between. This CDR3 region has 13 residues. Germline-derived CDR1 and CDR2 are SNHLY and FYNNEI. For the CDR3, the DNA is TGTGCCAGCTCCGTCGAACTGACAGATACGCAGTATTTT. Translating it yields CASSVELTDTQYF.

This clonotype appeared a single time. The junction departs from germline at one end; a sequencing error may be responsible. V usage is TRBV7-2 and J usage is TRBJ2-1, with D tentatively TRBD1 or TRBD2 (5 bases each). The germline V gene encodes CDR1 SGHTA and CDR2 FQGNSA. This CDR3 has 14 residues. This CDR3 reads CVSSSPRRYLGLFF. CDR3 DNA sequence: TGTGTCAGCTCTTCTCCTCGGAGGTACTTGGGGCTGTTCTTC. Variable domain in full (rest from reference TRBV7-2 and TRBJ2-1): GAGVSQSPSNKVTEKGKDVELRCDPISGHTALYWYRQSLGQGLEFLIYFQGNSAPDKSGLPSDRFSAERTGGSVSTLTIQRTQQEDSAVYLCVSSSPRRYLGLFFGPGTRLTVL.

On this clonotype: Relative to the germline gene, one junction end is altered; a read error may explain this. V and J are TRBV25-1 and TRBJ2-1; D unclear. The CDR3 covers 13 residues. Germline CDR1 and CDR2: MGHDK and SYGVNS. CDR3 coding DNA: TGTGCCTGCAGTGCTTCGGACCACAATGAGCAGTTCTTC. Residues: CACSASDHNEQFF.

At least ten counts were recorded for this clonotype. The rearrangement links TRBV7-9 to TRBJ2-3; possible D gene TRBD1, 6 bases. The germline V and J ends were trimmed by 3 bases and 2 bases, with 12 bases remaining between them. Germline CDR1 SEHNR, CDR2 FQNEAQ (reference sequence). The CDR3 spans 15 residues. CDR3 in DNA: TGTGCCAGCAGCTTTCGAACAGGGTTCACAGATACGCAGTATTTT. Its translation is CASSFRTGFTDTQYF.

The genes are TRBV10-3 and TRBJ1-2; D remains unclear. CDR1 is ENHRY and CDR2 is SYGVKD in the germline V gene. Deletions cut 0 bases from V and 5 bases from J, with 4 bases between. The CDR3 length is 12 residues. CDR3 region: CAISESGYGYTF. As DNA, the CDR3 is TGTGCCATCAGTGAGTCCGGGTATGGCTACACCTTC.

In this sample, this clonotype turned up many times. V gene TRBV11-2 combines with J gene TRBJ1-2; no firm D call. The V gene's germline CDR1 is SGHAT and CDR2 FQNNGV. V gave up 2 bases and J gave up 8 bases, with 9 bases separating them. The CDR3 consists of 12 residues. For the CDR3, the DNA is TGTGCCAGCAGCTTACAAAGAGGGGGCTACACCTTC. It encodes CASSLQRGGYTF.

The genes are TRBV20-1 and TRBJ2-5, with TRBD1 matching 9 bases. Germline V CDR1 and CDR2: DFQATT, SNEGSKA (reference sequence). The junction had 6 bases not matched to a gene; V was cut back by 0 bases and J by 4 bases. The CDR3 extends over 15 amino acids. The CDR3 reads CSARDRGTGRETQYF. As DNA, the CDR3 is TGCAGTGCTAGAGATCGTGGGACAGGGAGAGAGACCCAGTACTTC.

In this sample, this clonotype turned up many times. The J gene is TRBJ2-5, the V gene TRBV6-5; TRBD1 might be the D (5 bases). This CDR3 contains 14 residues. V was clipped by 5 bases and J by 5 bases, with 15 bases between them. Germline V lookup: CDR1 MNHEY, CDR2 SVGAGI. The CDR3 DNA sequence: TGTGCCAGCAGTCACCGCAAGGGGTGGGAGACCCAGTACTTC. This codes for CASSHRKGWETQYF.

This clonotype has just one count. V gene TRBV7-6 combines with J gene TRBJ2-1; D tentatively fits TRBD1 or TRBD2 (6 bases each). The CDR3 extends over 15 amino acids. The ends were cut back, 5 bases at V and 8 bases at J, with 19 bases in the middle. The germline V gene encodes CDR1 SGHVS and CDR2 FNYEAQ. CDR3 in DNA: TGTGCCAGCAGCATGGGGGGCGGCAGGGACGATGAGCAGTTCTTC. This encodes CASSMGGGRDDEQFF.

This clonotype was counted only a few times. Being one base from a much bigger clone, this may be a read error. The rearrangement joins TRBV6-1 to TRBJ2-1, with D possibly being TRBD1 or TRBD2 (5 bases each). Germline-derived CDR1 and CDR2 are MNHNS and SASEGT. This CDR3 has 15 amino acids. Deletions cut 5 bases from V and 9 bases from J, with 20 bases between. The CDR3 DNA follows: TGTGCCAGCAGTCAAATAGGGGCGGCTAGCACTGAGCAGTTCTTC. Protein product: CASSQIGAASTEQFF.

Note on this clonotype: A much larger clone sits a single nucleotide away, making a read error possible. V and J are TRBV6-1 and TRBJ2-2; no reliable D call. V gave up 5 bases and J gave up 2 bases, with 15 bases separating them. Germline loops: CDR1 MNHNS, CDR2 SASEGT. The CDR3 consists of 16 residues. CDR3 in amino acids: CASSHRWSHNTGELFF. For the CDR3, the DNA is TGTGCCAGCAGTCATAGATGGTCCCATAACACCGGGGAGCTGTTTTTT.